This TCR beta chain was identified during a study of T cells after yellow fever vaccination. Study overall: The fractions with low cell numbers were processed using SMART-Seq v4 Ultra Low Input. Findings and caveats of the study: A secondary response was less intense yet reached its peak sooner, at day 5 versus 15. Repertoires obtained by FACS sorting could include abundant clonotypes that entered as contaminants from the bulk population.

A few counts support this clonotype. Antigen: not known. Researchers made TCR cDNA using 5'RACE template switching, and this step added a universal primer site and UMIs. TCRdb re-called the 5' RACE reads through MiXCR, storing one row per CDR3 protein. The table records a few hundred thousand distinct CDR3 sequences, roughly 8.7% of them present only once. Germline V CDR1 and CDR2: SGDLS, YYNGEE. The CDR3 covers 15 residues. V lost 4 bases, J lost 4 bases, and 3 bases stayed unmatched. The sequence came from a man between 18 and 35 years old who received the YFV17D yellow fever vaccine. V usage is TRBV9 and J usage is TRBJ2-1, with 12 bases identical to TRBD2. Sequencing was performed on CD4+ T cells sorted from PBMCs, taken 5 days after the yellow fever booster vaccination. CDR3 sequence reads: CASSRTSGDYNEQFF. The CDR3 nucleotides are TGTGCCAGCAGCCGGACTAGCGGGGATTACAATGAGCAGTTCTTC.